The entry below gives a single T cell receptor beta chain sequence along with its context. Trimming took 5 bases from V and 7 from J, leaving 7 bases between them. The germline V gene has CDR1 LNHNV and CDR2 YYDKDF (reference sequence). The CDR3 spans 11 residues. The data were taken from a study of blood T cell repertoires in COVID-19. As for the study in general: Spain, Italy and the United States supplied samples that represented acute and convalescent COVID-19. The cDNA or gDNA used as material had been derived from T cells, B-cell-depleted T cells, or PBMCs.

In the source study's methods: Quantification of nucleated cells was approximated via reference gene primer amplification. Profiled with immunoSEQ multiplex PCR; TCRdb holds only in-frame clones, not every one. That table is the source of V, J and clone size, and D and trimming were worked out from the DNA. There are roughly 240,000 clones in the sample; approximately 82% occur only once, and 4.6% lies in the top ten. The chain combines TRBV15 with TRBJ2-3; D unclear. The clonotype was recovered from a man between 60 and 75 years old who had recovered from COVID-19. Input material: peripheral blood. The CDR3 DNA is TGTGCCACCAGCCGGTTGTATACGCAGTATTTT. It translates to CATSRLYTQYF. Combining the CDR3 with reference TRBV15 and TRBJ2-3 gives the whole variable domain DAMVIQNPRYQVTQFGKPVTLSCSQTLNHNVMYWYQQKSSQAPKLLFHYYDKDFNNEADTPDNFQSRRPNTSFCFLDIRSPGLGDTAMYLCATSRLYTQYFGPGTRLTVL.